These 25 T cell receptor beta chains originate from one sample sequenced in a study of beta chain features in type 1 diabetes. Study-level findings and limits: The study found moderately but significantly shorter TCRB CDR3s in all four CD4+ subsets of Type 1 diabetes patients.

What was sequenced were expressed TCRB transcripts, since all of the isolated RNA had been reverse transcribed. The protocol was immunoSEQ multiplex PCR, while the TCRdb copy is restricted to in-frame clones and leaves out a portion. This table holds under 200,000 clones, just over 8% found once. For these receptors, no antigen is known. Sequencing was done on a sample of central memory CD4+ T cells from blood. The receptor set was obtained from a woman aged 18-35 years with type 1 diabetes.

This clone appeared a few times. This chain uses TRBV18 with TRBJ2-1; the D gene is possibly TRBD1 (6 bases). From germline, CDR1 is KGHSH and CDR2 LQKENI. V was pared by 9 bases and J by 3 bases, with 18 bases between. This CDR3 is 15 amino acids long. The CDR3: CASTPKGEGYNEQFF. The CDR3 DNA is TGTGCCAGTACACCGAAGGGGGAAGGCTACAATGAGCAGTTCTTC.

This clone appeared a few times. The chain carries TRBV7-9 and TRBJ1-1; 9 bases map to TRBD1. J gave up 3 bases and V 5 bases, and 4 bases lay outside the gene matches. The CDR3 runs 14 residues. Germline V gene lookup returns CDR1 SEHNR and CDR2 FQNEAQ (reference sequence). CDR3 sequence reads: CASSRTGGHTEAFF. Written as DNA, the CDR3 is TGTGCCAGCAGCCGAACAGGGGGCCACACTGAAGCTTTCTTT.

The sample holds many counts of this clone. As DNA, the CDR3 is TGTGCCAGCAGCTTAGGAGAAGGCAGGCAAGCTTTCTTT. Translating gives CASSLGEGRQAFF. The V and J genes are TRBV7-9 and TRBJ1-1; D unclear. This CDR3 has 13 residues. In germline, CDR1 is SEHNR, CDR2 FQNEAQ (reference sequence). V lost 1 base and J lost 9, with 12 bases in between. Using reference TRBV7-9 and TRBJ1-1 for the parts outside the CDR3, the full variable domain is DTGVSQNPRHKITKRGQNVTFRCDPISEHNRLYWYRQTLGQGPEFLTYFQNEAQLEKSRLLSDRFSAERPKGSFSTLEIQRTEQGDSAMYLCASSLGEGRQAFFGQGTRLTVV.

This clone has more than one count but fewer than ten. The chain has TRBV28 and TRBJ2-1; TRBD2 matches at 11 bases. J lost 6 bases, V lost 6 bases, and 7 bases had no gene match. The CDR3 is 15 residues long. Germline V lookup: CDR1 MDHEN, CDR2 SYDVKM. The CDR3 spells CASSPPGLAGNEQFF. For the CDR3, the DNA is TGTGCCAGCAGCCCACCAGGACTAGCGGGCAATGAGCAGTTCTTC.

J is TRBJ1-5 and V is TRBV7-2; D uncertain. The germline V and J ends were trimmed by 5 bases and 4 bases, with 6 bases remaining between them. Germline V gene lookup returns CDR1 SGHTA and CDR2 FQGNSA. The CDR3 is made up of 12 amino acids. This CDR3 is CASSPINQPQHF. CDR3 coding DNA: TGTGCCAGCAGCCCTATTAATCAGCCCCAGCATTTT.

This chain connects TRBV4-3 to TRBJ2-2; 8 nucleotides agree with TRBD2. Germline loops: CDR1 LGHNA, CDR2 YSLEER. J was trimmed by 8 bases and V by 4 bases; bases with no gene match: 12. This CDR3 comprises 16 residues. The CDR3 nucleotides read TGCGCCAGCAGCCGGCTAGCGGGTACCGCCGGAGGGGAGCTGTTTTTT. Translation: CASSRLAGTAGGELFF.

The V gene is TRBV28, the J gene TRBJ2-1; D is perhaps TRBD2 (6 bases). The ends were cut back, 6 bases at V and 7 bases at J, with 25 bases in the middle. The CDR3 covers 17 residues. The germline CDR1 and CDR2 sequences are MDHEN and SYDVKM. This CDR3 reads CASRGGGLGGYANEQFF. The CDR3, as DNA: TGTGCCAGCAGGGGGGGTGGATTGGGCGGTTACGCGAATGAGCAGTTCTTC.

The chain joins TRBV27 to TRBJ2-7, with D tentatively TRBD2 (5 bases). Between the trimmed V and J ends, which lost 2 bases and 2 bases, there was a span of 13 bases. The CDR3 length is 15 residues. Germline lookup yields CDR1 MNHEY and CDR2 SMNVEV (reference sequence). CDR3 DNA sequence: TGTGCCAGCAGTTTAAGTGGGAGTGTAGCCTACGAGCAGTACTTC. This sequence encodes CASSLSGSVAYEQYF.

There are a few counts of this clone. This chain uses TRBV6-5 with TRBJ2-3; TRBD2 aligns across 11 bases. Germline CDR1 is MNHEY and CDR2 is SVGAGI. This CDR3 is built from 15 residues. V gave up 4 bases and J gave up 6 bases; unmatched junction bases: 6. The chain's CDR3 is CASSLAGGPRDTQYF. The CDR3 bases are TGTGCCAGCAGTTTAGCGGGGGGGCCTCGTGATACGCAGTATTTT.

This clone appeared a few times. The chain couples TRBV5-6 to TRBJ2-1; D is uncertain. Germline V gene sequence: CDR1 SGHDT, CDR2 YYEEEE. V lost 6 bases, J lost 2 bases, and 15 bases lay in between. There are 15 residues in the CDR3. The CDR3 region is CASTDSPRTYNEQFF. The CDR3, as DNA: TGTGCCAGCACCGATAGTCCCCGTACCTACAATGAGCAGTTCTTC.

This clone was observed a few times. The J gene is TRBJ2-3, the V gene TRBV28, with 9 bases that match TRBD2. V dropped 7 bases and J dropped 5; count of bases not matched to a gene: 10. The CDR3 is 15 residues long. Per the germline V gene, CDR1 is MDHEN and CDR2 is SYDVKM. The CDR3 loop is CASMRGGRVIDTQYF. CDR3 bases: TGTGCCAGCATGAGGGGCGGGAGGGTTATAGATACGCAGTATTTT.

This clone has only a few counts. This chain links TRBV5-4 with TRBJ1-1, with a possible D match to TRBD1 (5 bases). CDR3 size: 13 residues. Germline-derived CDR1 and CDR2 are SGHNT and YYREEE (reference sequence). Deletions cut 4 bases from V and 10 bases from J, with 17 bases between. The chain's CDR3 is CASSPGDRGTAFF. CDR3 DNA sequence: TGTGCCAGCAGCCCTGGGGACCGGGGGACAGCTTTCTTT. The whole variable domain, remainder taken from reference TRBV5-4 and TRBJ1-1, is ETGVTQSPTHLIKTRGQQVTLRCSSQSGHNTVSWYQQALGQGPQFIFQYYREEENGRGNFPPRFSGLQFPNYSSELNVNALELDDSALYLCASSPGDRGTAFFGQGTRLTVV.

The chain combines TRBV14 with TRBJ2-5; weak D call: TRBD2 (6 bases). This CDR3 region has 13 residues. Trimming removed 4 bases at V and 2 bases at J, with 8 bases between. The germline V gene encodes CDR1 SGHDN and CDR2 FVKESK. In DNA, the CDR3 is TGTGCCAGCAGCCGGGGGACTCAAGAGACCCAGTACTTC. The encoded protein is CASSRGTQETQYF. The full variable domain, rest sourced from reference TRBV14 and TRBJ2-5, is EAGVTQFPSHSVIEKGQTVTLRCDPISGHDNLYWYRRVMGKEIKFLLHFVKESKQDESGMPNNRFLAERTGGTYSTLKVQPAELEDSGVYFCASSRGTQETQYFGPGTRLLVL.

This clone was seen a few times. The chain has TRBV14 and TRBJ2-3, with D possibly TRBD2 on 5 matching bases. Germline CDR1 is SGHDN and CDR2 is FVKESK. V was clipped by 4 bases and J by 10 bases, with 18 bases between them. The CDR3 sequence is 14 residues long. CDR3 in amino acids: CASSPLRGINAQYF. CDR3 coding DNA: TGTGCCAGCAGCCCCCTAAGAGGGATTAATGCGCAGTATTTT. Full variable domain (rest looked up from reference TRBV14 and TRBJ2-3): EAGVTQFPSHSVIEKGQTVTLRCDPISGHDNLYWYRRVMGKEIKFLLHFVKESKQDESGMPNNRFLAERTGGTYSTLKVQPAELEDSGVYFCASSPLRGINAQYFGPGTRLTVL.

This clone came up a few times. J is TRBJ1-2 and V is TRBV11-2; TRBD1 agrees at 7 bases. CDR1 and CDR2 from the germline V gene are SGHAT and FQNNGV. After removal of 3 bases from V and 6 bases from J, the junction contained 10 bases not matched to a gene. This CDR3 has 15 residues. CDR3 residues: CASSFANTGVDGYTF. DNA of the CDR3: TGTGCCAGCAGCTTCGCAAATACAGGGGTGGATGGCTACACCTTC.

There are a few counts of this clone. The chain uses TRBV19 and TRBJ2-3, with 12 bases that match TRBD2. Looked up from germline, CDR1 is LNHDA and CDR2 is SQIVND (reference sequence). V trimming: 6 bases; J trimming: 1 base; junction bases outside the gene matches: 5. The CDR3 is 16 residues long. CDR3 in amino acids: CASSLLAGGRTDTQYF. DNA for the CDR3: TGTGCCAGTAGCCTACTAGCGGGAGGTCGCACAGATACGCAGTATTTT.

This chain uses TRBV6-5 with TRBJ1-4, with D perhaps TRBD1 (6 bases). This CDR3 has 15 amino acids. The V end lost 6 bases, the J end lost 2 bases, and 13 bases lay between the germline ends. Germline CDR1 MNHEY, CDR2 SVGAGI. In DNA form, the CDR3 reads TGTGCCAGCAGCACCCGGGACACCACTAATGAAAAACTGTTTTTT. Translating it yields CASSTRDTTNEKLFF.

This clone has just a few counts. J is TRBJ2-7 and V is TRBV30; 9 bases map to TRBD1. This CDR3 spans 12 amino acids. The germline gives CDR1 GTSNPN, CDR2 SVGIG (reference sequence). With V trimmed by 2 bases and J by 6 bases, 2 bases remained unmatched. CDR3 nucleotide sequence: TGTGCCTGGAGTCAACAGGGGGCCGAGCAGTACTTC. Its protein is CAWSQQGAEQYF.

This clone came up a few times. V gene TRBV7-9 combines with J gene TRBJ2-3; 10 positions agree with TRBD2. Germline values: CDR1 SEHNR, CDR2 FQNEAQ (reference sequence). Trimming cost V 5 bases and J 4 bases; bases outside gene matches: 9. The CDR3 spans 16 residues. The CDR3 sequence is CASSPGLAIEADTQYF. The CDR3 nucleotides read TGTGCCAGCAGCCCGGGACTAGCGATTGAAGCAGATACGCAGTATTTT.

Points on this clone: Relative to the germline gene, one junction end is altered; a read error may explain this. V gene TRBV11-2 combines with J gene TRBJ1-3; 9 nucleotides line up with TRBD1. The germline V gene has CDR1 SGHAT and CDR2 FQNNGV. The length of the CDR3 is 15 residues. The CDR3 loop is CASSSTAGQGSTIYF. The DNA for the CDR3 is TGTGCCAGCAGCTCGACAGCGGGACAGGGAAGCACCATATATTTT.

This clone appeared a few times. This chain connects TRBV29-1 to TRBJ2-5, with D tentatively TRBD2 (5 bases). TRBJ2-7 explains the end of the DNA better; the J call may be wrong. Germline CDR1 and CDR2: SQVTM and ANQGSEA. The CDR3 length is 13 residues. The CDR3 sequence: CSAARAGSYEQYF. The CDR3 DNA is TGCAGCGCTGCGAGGGCGGGCTCCTACGAGCAGTACTTC.

This clone has only a few counts. The CDR3 loop is CASSPSGPYGYTF. CDR3 nucleotide sequence: TGTGCCAGCAGCCCAAGCGGACCTTATGGCTACACCTTC. The V gene is TRBV11-2, the J gene TRBJ1-2; D not certain. CDR1 and CDR2 from the germline V gene are SGHAT and FQNNGV. The V gene lost 5 bases and the J gene lost 5 bases, with 12 bases spanning the gap. The CDR3 sequence is 13 residues long.

This clone was found a few times. The rearrangement joins TRBV15 to TRBJ2-1; TRBD1 matches at 8 bases. Germline-derived CDR1 and CDR2 are LNHNV and YYDKDF (reference sequence). The CDR3 is made up of 15 amino acids. V lost 5 bases to trimming and J lost 6 bases; unmatched junction nucleotides: 9. CDR3 amino acids: CATSGRQGKANEQFF. Here the CDR3 DNA reads TGTGCCACCAGCGGTAGACAGGGGAAAGCCAATGAGCAGTTCTTC.

This chain uses TRBV4-3 with TRBJ2-3; D may be TRBD2 (6 bases). Deletions cut 0 bases from V and 5 bases from J, with 18 bases between. The CDR3 sequence is 17 residues long. Per germline, CDR1 LGHNA and CDR2 YSLEER. This CDR3 reads CASSQESRRGGRDTQYF. The DNA of the CDR3 is TGCGCCAGCAGCCAAGAATCCCGGCGGGGCGGCCGAGATACGCAGTATTTT.

The CDR3 DNA reads TGCGCCAGCAGCCGGCACCAGGGGACCCAGTACTTC. As protein: CASSRHQGTQYF. The J gene is TRBJ2-5, the V gene TRBV4-1; D is perhaps TRBD1 (5 bases). CDR1 and CDR2 from the germline V gene are MGHRA and YSYEKL. The CDR3 covers 12 residues. Between the trimmed V and J ends, which lost 4 bases and 7 bases, there was a span of 10 bases.